This TCR beta chain was obtained from a study of blood T cell repertoires in COVID-19. Background on the study: Specimens from acute and convalescent COVID-19 originated in the United States, Italy and Spain. T cells, B-cell-depleted T cells, or PBMCs supplied cDNA or gDNA.

As handled by the study authors: Amplifying reference gene primers gave estimates of nucleated cell counts. Sequencing used immunoSEQ multiplex PCR; TCRdb keeps in-frame clones, though not all of them. That table gives V, J and clone size, and the DNA gave D and trimming. The repertoire has some 50,000 clones, 82% of them found once; the top ten carry 7% to 7.5%. The CDR3 consists of 13 residues. Trimming removed 9 bases from V and 4 bases from J; junction bases left unmatched: 5. CDR1 is ENHRY, CDR2 SYGVKD, per germline. V is TRBV10-3 and J is TRBJ1-5, with TRBD1 matching over 8 bases. The sequence came from a man aged 40-50 years with acute or convalescent COVID-19. The material sequenced was peripheral blood. CDR3 nucleotides: TGTGCCATTGGGGGACAGGAAAATCAGCCCCAGCATTTT. It is translated as CAIGGQENQPQHF.